This T cell receptor (beta chain) derives from a study of blood T cell repertoires in COVID-19. Study context: From T cells, B-cell-depleted T cells, or PBMCs came the material, which was cDNA or gDNA.

The length of the CDR3 is 17 residues. V lost 2 bases, J lost 0 bases, and 12 bases lay in between. The germline V gene encodes CDR1 SGHRS and CDR2 YFSETQ. In the source study's methods: Reference gene primer amplification yielded estimated nucleated cell counts. Generated by immunoSEQ multiplex PCR, the TCRdb table keeps only in-frame clones and is missing some. The V and J calls and clone size were taken over from that table, and D and trimming were inferred from the DNA. This sample carries 380,000 or so clones, approximately 87% of them seen once, and the ten largest clones take over 0.9%. What was sequenced was PBMCs or T cells enriched from blood (not recorded which). This TCR came from a young woman with acute COVID-19. J is TRBJ2-6 and V is TRBV5-1, with a weak D call TRBD1 (6 bases). DNA for the CDR3: TGCGCCAGCAGCTTCTGGACAGCCGCCTCTGGGGCCAACGTCCTGACTTTC. Translated: CASSFWTAASGANVLTF.